This entry lists 29 T cell receptor beta chains sequenced from one sample in a study of memory CD4+ T cells and cytomegalovirus serostatus. Single viable CD3+CD4+CD8-CD45RO+ cells were sorted as the memory CD4+ T cells. Measured with immunoSEQ multiplex PCR; TCRdb has only the in-frame clones, and not every one. The table lists just under 95,000 clones, about four fifths of them singletons. Sequenced: memory CD4+ T cells from blood. Source of these receptors: an adult in good health and CMV-seropositive.

The rearrangement joins TRBV30 to TRBJ2-5; TRBD2 is a possible D gene (5 bases). The CDR3 totals 16 residues. V lost 0 bases, J lost 5 bases, and 19 bases lay in between. Germline lookup yields CDR1 GTSNPN and CDR2 SVGIG (reference sequence). CDR3 loop: CAWSVGSVSRVETQYF. Here the CDR3 DNA reads TGTGCCTGGAGTGTGGGTAGCGTAAGCCGAGTGGAGACCCAGTACTTC.

The sample holds a few counts of this clone. The chain has TRBV5-1 and TRBJ2-6; weak D call: TRBD2 (6 bases). V lost 4 bases and J 4 bases, leaving 24 bases between the germline ends. The CDR3 contains 19 residues. Germline V CDR1 and CDR2: SGHRS, YFSETQ. CDR3 nucleotides: TGCGCCAGCAGCCGGCCCCGACTAGGCTCACCCGAAGGGGCCAACGTCCTGACTTTC. Amino acids: CASSRPRLGSPEGANVLTF. The full variable domain, rest sourced from reference TRBV5-1 and TRBJ2-6, is KAGVTQTPRYLIKTRGQQVTLSCSPISGHRSVSWYQQTPGQGLQFLFEYFSETQRNKGNFPGRFSGRQFSNSRSEMNVSTLELGDSALYLCASSRPRLGSPEGANVLTFGAGSRLTVL.

This chain links TRBV28 with TRBJ2-7, with no clear D. Germline V gives CDR1 MDHEN, CDR2 SYDVKM. The CDR3 has 11 amino acids. V lost 7 bases and J 5 bases, leaving 9 bases between the germline ends. The CDR3 region is CASTLYDEQYF. CDR3 sequence (DNA): TGTGCCAGCACCTTGTACGACGAGCAGTACTTC.

In this sample, this clone turned up once. The genes are TRBV18 and TRBJ1-2; TRBD1 matches at 7 bases. Trimming cost V 0 bases and J 4 bases; bases outside gene matches: 5. CDR1 and CDR2 from the germline V gene are KGHSH and LQKENI. The CDR3 runs to 15 residues. CDR3 sequence: CASSPPGQSFYGYTF. In nucleotides, the CDR3 is TGTGCCAGCTCACCACCGGGACAGAGTTTCTATGGCTACACCTTC.

The chain is built from TRBV28 and TRBJ2-6, with TRBD1 matching 9 bases. The CDR3 is 17 residues long. Unmatched junction bases numbered 6, after V lost 6 bases and J lost 0 bases. From germline, CDR1 is MDHEN and CDR2 SYDVKM. The CDR3 DNA follows: TGTGCCAGCAGGGGACAGGGCCCCTACTCTGGGGCCAACGTCCTGACTTTC. It specifies CASRGQGPYSGANVLTF.

This rearrangement joins TRBV23-1 to TRBJ2-7, with no clear D. TRBV23-1 carries the ORF label, with uncertain function. Deletions cut 3 bases from V and 5 bases from J, with 11 bases between. The CDR3 sequence is 13 residues long. The CDR3 spells CASSHKDANEQYF. CDR3 bases: TGCGCCAGCAGTCACAAGGACGCTAACGAGCAGTACTTC.

This chain uses TRBV5-1 with TRBJ2-3; 7 bases fit TRBD1. The CDR3 covers 13 residues. V lost 4 bases to trimming and J lost 1 base; unmatched junction nucleotides: 0. The germline CDR1 and CDR2 sequences are SGHRS and YFSETQ. The CDR3 here is CASSGQGTDTQYF. CDR3 sequence (DNA): TGCGCCAGCAGCGGACAGGGCACAGATACGCAGTATTTT.

This rearrangement joins TRBV7-2 to TRBJ2-2; D is undetermined. Trimming took off 5 bases at V and 2 bases at J, with 9 bases between the two ends. Germline V CDR1 and CDR2: SGHTA, FQGNSA. CDR3 length: 14 amino acids. The CDR3 DNA reads TGTGCCAGCAGCACAAGCTACAACACCGGGGAGCTGTTTTTT. The encoded protein is CASSTSYNTGELFF.

J is TRBJ2-1 and V is TRBV4-3, with 9 positions matching TRBD1. The V segment lost 3 bases and the J segment 5 bases; nucleotides outside the gene matches: 5. Germline V gene data show CDR1 as LGHNA and CDR2 as YSLEER. This CDR3 region has 15 residues. The DNA for the CDR3 is TGCGCCAGCAGCCAGGGGACAGGGCGGGACAATGAGCAGTTCTTC. Residues: CASSQGTGRDNEQFF.

The V call is TRBV10-3, the J call TRBJ2-7; TRBD1 matches at 10 bases. J lost 5 bases, V lost 6 bases, and 4 bases had no gene match. Germline V gene lookup returns CDR1 ENHRY and CDR2 SYGVKD. This CDR3 region has 13 residues. CDR3 in DNA: TGTGCCATCAGGGGGACAGGGGACGACGAGCAGTACTTC. Translated: CAIRGTGDDEQYF.

This clone has only a few counts. The chain uses TRBV11-2 and TRBJ2-6; D perhaps matches TRBD1 (5 bases). The length of the CDR3 is 16 residues. Looked up from germline, CDR1 is SGHAT and CDR2 is FQNNGV. V was shortened by 4 bases and J by 1 base, with 11 bases between the two germline ends. The CDR3 spells CASSSRQISGANVLTF. Written as DNA, the CDR3 is TGTGCCAGCAGCTCTCGACAGATTTCTGGGGCCAACGTCCTGACTTTC.

V is TRBV18 and J is TRBJ1-1, with D unresolved. V was clipped by 5 bases and J by 1 base, with 8 bases between them. The CDR3 consists of 13 residues. Germline values: CDR1 KGHSH, CDR2 LQKENI. The CDR3 nucleotides are TGTGCCAGCTCAGCAGGAGAGAACACTGAAGCTTTCTTT. It encodes CASSAGENTEAFF.

The chain carries TRBV19 and TRBJ1-1; D unresolved. V lost 6 bases, J lost 4 bases, and 18 bases lay in between. This CDR3 spans 15 amino acids. CDR1 LNHDA and CDR2 SQIVND come from the germline V gene (reference sequence). CDR3 region: CASSISRIGATEAFF. Here the CDR3 DNA reads TGTGCCAGTAGCATCAGTAGGATTGGAGCCACTGAAGCTTTCTTT. Together with reference TRBV19 and TRBJ1-1, the CDR3 gives the full variable domain: DGGITQSPKYLFRKEGQNVTLSCEQNLNHDAMYWYRQDPGQGLRLIYYSQIVNDFQKGDIAEGYSVSREKKESFPLTVTSAQKNPTAFYLCASSISRIGATEAFFGQGTRLTVV.

The rearrangement links TRBV5-4 to TRBJ1-1; D might be TRBD1 (6 bases). The CDR3 has 14 residues. The V end was cut by 4 bases, the J end by 4 bases, with 14 bases between. CDR1 and CDR2 from the germline V gene are SGHNT and YYREEE (reference sequence). The CDR3 here is CASSPPQGTTEAFF. In DNA form, the CDR3 reads TGTGCCAGCAGCCCGCCCCAGGGGACCACTGAAGCTTTCTTT.

This chain connects TRBV5-1 to TRBJ2-3; 13 bases map to TRBD2. In germline, CDR1 is SGHRS, CDR2 YFSETQ. The CDR3 length is 17 residues. V trimming: 4 bases; J trimming: 5 bases; junction bases outside the gene matches: 10. The CDR3 DNA reads TGCGCCAGCAGCCTCGGACTAGCGGGAGCAGGCAAAGATACGCAGTATTTT. It is translated as CASSLGLAGAGKDTQYF.

The rearrangement joins TRBV25-1 to TRBJ2-7; D is tentatively TRBD1 or TRBD2 (5 bases each). Germline V gene data show CDR1 as MGHDK and CDR2 as SYGVNS. The CDR3 length is 14 residues. Trimming took off 6 bases at V and 1 base at J, with 13 bases between the two ends. The CDR3 DNA follows: TGTGCCAGCAGCAAAGCAGGGAGATCCTACGAGCAGTACTTC. Translated, it gives CASSKAGRSYEQYF.

The chain employs TRBV7-3 and TRBJ2-3; D gene uncertain. The V gene lost 5 bases and the J gene lost 9 bases, with 18 bases spanning the gap. Germline-derived CDR1 and CDR2 are SGHTA and FQGTGA. This CDR3 spans 14 amino acids. The CDR3, as DNA: TGTGCCAGCAGCCCCACCCCCGAGGCAACCACGCAGTATTTT. Protein product: CASSPTPEATTQYF. Based on the CDR3 plus reference TRBV7-3 and TRBJ2-3, the full variable domain is GAGVSQTPSNKVTEKGKYVELRCDPISGHTALYWYRQSLGQGPEFLIYFQGTGAADDSGLPNDRFFAVRPEGSVSTLKIQRTERGDSAVYLCASSPTPEATTQYFGPGTRLTVL.

On this clone: Within the sample, other DNA sequences also encode this same CDR3. The chain links TRBV5-1 to TRBJ2-1, with D maybe TRBD1 (6 bases). This CDR3 spans 15 amino acids. V lost 0 bases, J lost 1 base, and 8 bases lay in between. The germline CDR1 and CDR2 sequences are SGHRS and YFSETQ. CDR3 in amino acids: CASSLGQGSYNEQFF. The CDR3, as DNA: TGCGCCAGCAGCTTGGGGCAGGGGTCCTACAATGAGCAGTTCTTC. Full variable domain (outside the CDR3, taken from reference TRBV5-1 and TRBJ2-1): KAGVTQTPRYLIKTRGQQVTLSCSPISGHRSVSWYQQTPGQGLQFLFEYFSETQRNKGNFPGRFSGRQFSNSRSEMNVSTLELGDSALYLCASSLGQGSYNEQFFGPGTRLTVL.

V and J are TRBV5-1 and TRBJ1-1; unclear D gene. This CDR3 is 15 amino acids long. In germline, CDR1 is SGHRS, CDR2 YFSETQ. V lost 0 bases and J 2 bases, leaving 11 bases between the germline ends. CDR3 in DNA: TGCGCCAGCAGCTTGGGGATTAGGGCAAACACTGAAGCTTTCTTT. As protein: CASSLGIRANTEAFF. Full variable domain (rest looked up from reference TRBV5-1 and TRBJ1-1): KAGVTQTPRYLIKTRGQQVTLSCSPISGHRSVSWYQQTPGQGLQFLFEYFSETQRNKGNFPGRFSGRQFSNSRSEMNVSTLELGDSALYLCASSLGIRANTEAFFGQGTRLTVV.

The rearrangement links TRBV6-1 to TRBJ1-5; no clear D gene. The germline gives CDR1 MNHNS, CDR2 SASEGT. The CDR3 covers 13 residues. The V end was cut by 5 bases, the J end by 4 bases, with 9 bases between. CDR3 nucleotides: TGTGCCAGCAGTCTCATAGGAAATCAGCCCCAGCATTTT. This gives the protein CASSLIGNQPQHF.

The chain combines TRBV2 with TRBJ2-1; 13 bases are a match to TRBD2. V lost 6 bases to trimming and J lost 11 bases; unmatched junction nucleotides: 10. There are 15 residues in the CDR3. Per germline, CDR1 SNHLY and CDR2 FYNNEI. CDR3 in amino acids: CASSGLAGEGGKQFF. Here the CDR3 DNA reads TGTGCCAGCAGCGGACTAGCGGGAGAGGGGGGGAAGCAGTTCTTC. The full variable domain, with the rest looked up from reference TRBV2 and TRBJ2-1, is EPEVTQTPSHQVTQMGQEVILRCVPISNHLYFYWYRQILGQKVEFLVSFYNNEISEKSEIFDDQFSVERPDGSNFTLKIRSTKLEDSAMYFCASSGLAGEGGKQFFGPGTRLTVL.

The rearrangement joins TRBV5-1 to TRBJ1-1; D unclear. Trimming cost V 4 bases and J 1 base, with 11 bases left between them. The length of the CDR3 is 14 residues. Germline CDR1 SGHRS, CDR2 YFSETQ. For the CDR3, the DNA is TGCGCCAGCAGCGATATAACCAGGAACACTGAAGCTTTCTTT. This sequence encodes CASSDITRNTEAFF.

The chain links TRBV7-2 to TRBJ2-7, with 10 bases fitting TRBD2. The CDR3 is 15 residues long. V dropped 4 bases and J dropped 4; count of bases not matched to a gene: 7. Germline V gene sequence: CDR1 SGHTA, CDR2 FQGNSA. CDR3 DNA sequence: TGTGCCAGCAGCTACACTAGCGGGAATTTGTACGAGCAGTACTTC. It yields the protein CASSYTSGNLYEQYF. The complete variable domain, with remaining parts taken from reference TRBV7-2 and TRBJ2-7, reads GAGVSQSPSNKVTEKGKDVELRCDPISGHTALYWYRQSLGQGLEFLIYFQGNSAPDKSGLPSDRFSAERTGGSVSTLTIQRTQQEDSAVYLCASSYTSGNLYEQYFGPGTRLTVT.

This clone was recorded a few times. The genes are TRBV2 and TRBJ1-1, with TRBD1 matching over 10 bases. After removal of 5 bases from V and 0 bases from J, the junction contained 6 bases not matched to a gene. Germline V gives CDR1 SNHLY, CDR2 FYNNEI. This CDR3 has 16 residues. The CDR3 is CASSQDRGLMNTEAFF. For the CDR3, the DNA is TGTGCCAGCAGTCAAGACAGGGGGCTTATGAACACTGAAGCTTTCTTT. Supplemented by reference TRBV2 and TRBJ1-1, the full variable domain reads EPEVTQTPSHQVTQMGQEVILRCVPISNHLYFYWYRQILGQKVEFLVSFYNNEISEKSEIFDDQFSVERPDGSNFTLKIRSTKLEDSAMYFCASSQDRGLMNTEAFFGQGTRLTVV.

This clone turned up a few times. This chain uses TRBV5-1 with TRBJ1-2; TRBD1 agrees at 9 bases. The CDR3 spans 15 residues. V gave up 4 bases and J gave up 7 bases; unmatched junction bases: 11. From germline, CDR1 is SGHRS and CDR2 YFSETQ. The CDR3 protein is CASSPALGQGFGYTF. The CDR3 coding sequence is TGCGCCAGCAGCCCAGCCCTTGGACAGGGGTTTGGCTACACCTTC.

Only a few counts were recorded for this clone. This chain links TRBV9 with TRBJ2-7; TRBD1 matches at 9 bases. CDR3 size: 16 residues. The V gene end was trimmed by 0 bases and the J gene end by 3 bases; junction bases not matched to a gene: 7. Germline assignment: CDR1 SGDLS and CDR2 YYNGEE. This chain's CDR3 is CASSVDPGQGVYEQYF. CDR3 nucleotides: TGTGCCAGCAGCGTAGACCCGGGACAGGGCGTCTACGAGCAGTACTTC.

V gene TRBV5-1 combines with J gene TRBJ1-1; D uncertain. Germline lookup yields CDR1 SGHRS and CDR2 YFSETQ. The CDR3 contains 14 residues. V was shortened by 0 bases and J by 0 bases, with 6 bases between the two germline ends. CDR3 DNA sequence: TGCGCCAGCAGCTTGGATACCATGAACACTGAAGCTTTCTTT. Protein product: CASSLDTMNTEAFF.

The chain is built from TRBV4-2 and TRBJ2-3, with D uncertain. V was shortened by 4 bases and J by 5 bases, with 7 bases between the two germline ends. CDR1 LGHNA and CDR2 YNFKEQ come from the germline V gene. The CDR3 is 12 residues long. In DNA, the CDR3 is TGTGCCAGCAGCCGAACCGAAGATACGCAGTATTTT. Its translation is CASSRTEDTQYF.

The count of this clone is one. The chain links TRBV7-2 to TRBJ2-1, with D unclear. Germline CDR1 SGHTA, CDR2 FQGNSA. V dropped 5 bases and J dropped 0 bases, with 14 bases sitting between them. The CDR3 runs 16 residues. CDR3: CASSPHSSGSYNEQFF. Here the CDR3 DNA reads TGTGCCAGCAGCCCGCACAGCAGTGGCTCCTACAATGAGCAGTTCTTC.